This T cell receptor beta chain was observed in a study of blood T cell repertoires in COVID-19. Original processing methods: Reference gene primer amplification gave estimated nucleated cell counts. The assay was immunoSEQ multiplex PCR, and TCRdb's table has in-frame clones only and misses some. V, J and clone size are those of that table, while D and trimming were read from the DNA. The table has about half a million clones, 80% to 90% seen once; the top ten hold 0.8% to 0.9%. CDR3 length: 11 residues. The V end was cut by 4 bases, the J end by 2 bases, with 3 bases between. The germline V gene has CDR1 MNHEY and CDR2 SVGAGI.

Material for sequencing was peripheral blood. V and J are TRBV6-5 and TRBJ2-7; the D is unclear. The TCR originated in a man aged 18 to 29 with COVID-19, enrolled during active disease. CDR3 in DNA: TGTGCCAGCAGTTCCGCCTACGAGCAGTACTTC. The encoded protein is CASSSAYEQYF.